This record concerns one T cell receptor beta chain sequence. The antigen is undetermined. The data originate from a study of CXCR3-negative and CXCR3-positive naive CD8 T cells. The TRB libraries of cDNA were built by UMI-labeled 5' RACE. After re-calling the 5' RACE reads, TCRdb lists one entry per CDR3 protein, DNA absent. The sample has tens of thousands of distinct CDR3 sequences. Points from the study as a whole: CXCR3-expressing naive cells carried TRB CDR3s more hydrophobic than those of CXCR3-negative naive cells. Sequencing showed both naive subsets with comparably high diversity, and memory CD8+ cells much lower.

This CDR3 comprises 14 residues. In germline, CDR1 is DFQATT, CDR2 SNEGSKA (reference sequence). Sequencing was done on a sample of naive CXCR3+ CD8+ T cells from blood. Noted subset: CD45RO-CCR7+CD27+CD95- naive CD8+ T cells expressing CXCR3 (TNR3+). This receptor was identified in a human donor in good health. Some clones in this sample may be carry-over from other donors' samples. The chain recombines TRBV20-1 with TRBJ2-7; TCRdb's D gene call, TRBD2, goes unchecked for lack of DNA. The chain's CDR3 is CSASVEGGPYEQYF.